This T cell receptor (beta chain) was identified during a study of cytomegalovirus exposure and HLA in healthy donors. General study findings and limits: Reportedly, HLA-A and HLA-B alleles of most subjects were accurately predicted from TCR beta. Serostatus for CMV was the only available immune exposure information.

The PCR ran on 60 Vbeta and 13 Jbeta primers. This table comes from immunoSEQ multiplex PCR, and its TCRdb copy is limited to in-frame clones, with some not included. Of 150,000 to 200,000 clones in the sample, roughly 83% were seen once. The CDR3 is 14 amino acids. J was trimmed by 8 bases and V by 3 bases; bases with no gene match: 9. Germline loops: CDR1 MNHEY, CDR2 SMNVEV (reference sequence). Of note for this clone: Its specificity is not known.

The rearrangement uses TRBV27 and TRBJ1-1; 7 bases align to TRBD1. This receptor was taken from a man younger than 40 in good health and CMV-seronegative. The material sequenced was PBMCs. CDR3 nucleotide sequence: TGTGCCAGCAGTTTTAACAGGGGAGGATCGGAAGCTTTCTTT. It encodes CASSFNRGGSEAFF.